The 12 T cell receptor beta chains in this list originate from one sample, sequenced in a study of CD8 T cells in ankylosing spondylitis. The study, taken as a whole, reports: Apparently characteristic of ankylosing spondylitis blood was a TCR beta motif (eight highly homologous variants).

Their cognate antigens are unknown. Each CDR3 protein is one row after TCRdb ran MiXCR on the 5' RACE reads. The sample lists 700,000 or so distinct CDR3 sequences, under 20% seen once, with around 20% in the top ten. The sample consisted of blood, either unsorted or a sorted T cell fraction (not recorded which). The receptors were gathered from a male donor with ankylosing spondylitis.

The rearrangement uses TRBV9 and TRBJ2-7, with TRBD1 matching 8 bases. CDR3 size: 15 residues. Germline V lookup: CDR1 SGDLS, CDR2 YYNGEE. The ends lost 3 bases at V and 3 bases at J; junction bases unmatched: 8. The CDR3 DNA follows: TGTGCCAGCAGCGAATCAACAGGGGGAGTCTACGAGCAGTACTTC. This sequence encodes CASSESTGGVYEQYF.

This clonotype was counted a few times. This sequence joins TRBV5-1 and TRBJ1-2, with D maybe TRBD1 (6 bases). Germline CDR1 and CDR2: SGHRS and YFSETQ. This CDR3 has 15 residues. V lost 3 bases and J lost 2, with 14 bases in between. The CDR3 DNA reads TGCGCCAGCAGCTCGGGGGGGCAGGGCAACTATGGCTACACCTTC. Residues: CASSSGGQGNYGYTF. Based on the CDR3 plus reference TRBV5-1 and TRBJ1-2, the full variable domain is KAGVTQTPRYLIKTRGQQVTLSCSPISGHRSVSWYQQTPGQGLQFLFEYFSETQRNKGNFPGRFSGRQFSNSRSEMNVSTLELGDSALYLCASSSGGQGNYGYTFGSGTRLTVV.

This CDR3 is CASSLRPAKDTEAFF. DNA of the CDR3: TGTGCCAGCAGCCTAAGACCCGCCAAGGACACTGAAGCTTTCTTT. The chain has TRBV7-6 and TRBJ1-1; D unclear. Germline-derived CDR1 and CDR2 are SGHVS and FNYEAQ. The CDR3 totals 15 residues. The V end lost 5 bases, the J end lost 3 bases, and 16 bases lay between the germline ends. The full variable domain, with the rest looked up from reference TRBV7-6 and TRBJ1-1, is GAGVSQSPRYKVTKRGQDVALRCDPISGHVSLYWYRQALGQGPEFLTYFNYEAQQDKSGLPNDRFSAERPEGSISTLTIQRTEQRDSAMYRCASSLRPAKDTEAFFGQGTRLTVV.

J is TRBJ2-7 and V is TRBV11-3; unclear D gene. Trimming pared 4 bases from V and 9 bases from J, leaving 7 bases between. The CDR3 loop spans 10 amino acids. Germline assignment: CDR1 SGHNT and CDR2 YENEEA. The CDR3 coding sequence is TGTGCCAGCAGCTCCATCTGGCAGTACTTC. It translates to CASSSIWQYF.

In DNA form, the CDR3 reads TGTGCCAGCAGGGGGGGGGCCCTTAGCAATCAGCCCCAGCATTTT. Translating it yields CASRGGALSNQPQHF. The rearrangement uses TRBV2 and TRBJ1-5, with D possibly being TRBD1 (6 bases). The CDR3 contains 15 residues. Germline V CDR1 and CDR2: SNHLY, FYNNEI. Trimming left V 6 bases short and J 0 bases short, with 12 bases between. The full variable domain, rest sourced from reference TRBV2 and TRBJ1-5, is EPEVTQTPSHQVTQMGQEVILRCVPISNHLYFYWYRQILGQKVEFLVSFYNNEISEKSEIFDDQFSVERPDGSNFTLKIRSTKLEDSAMYFCASRGGALSNQPQHFGDGTRLSIL.

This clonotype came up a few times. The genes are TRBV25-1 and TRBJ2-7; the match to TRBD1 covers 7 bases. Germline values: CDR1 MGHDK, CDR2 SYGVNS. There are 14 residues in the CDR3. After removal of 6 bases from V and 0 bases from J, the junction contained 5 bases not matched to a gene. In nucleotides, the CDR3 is TGTGCCAGCAGCCGGACAGGAAGCTCCTACGAGCAGTACTTC. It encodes CASSRTGSSYEQYF.

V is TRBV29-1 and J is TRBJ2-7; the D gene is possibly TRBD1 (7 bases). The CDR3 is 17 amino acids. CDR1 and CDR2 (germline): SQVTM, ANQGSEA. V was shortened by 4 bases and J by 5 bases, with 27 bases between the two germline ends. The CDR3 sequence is CSVAVDGGRGLLDEQYF. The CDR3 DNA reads TGCAGCGTTGCTGTCGACGGGGGTAGGGGGCTCCTGGACGAGCAGTACTTC.

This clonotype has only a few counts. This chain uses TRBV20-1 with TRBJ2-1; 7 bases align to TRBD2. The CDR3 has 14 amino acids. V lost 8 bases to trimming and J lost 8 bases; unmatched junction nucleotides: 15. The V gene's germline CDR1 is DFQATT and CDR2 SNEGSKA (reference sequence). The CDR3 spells CSPFSSGVGYEQFF. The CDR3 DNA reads TGCAGTCCATTCTCGAGCGGGGTAGGGTATGAGCAGTTCTTC.

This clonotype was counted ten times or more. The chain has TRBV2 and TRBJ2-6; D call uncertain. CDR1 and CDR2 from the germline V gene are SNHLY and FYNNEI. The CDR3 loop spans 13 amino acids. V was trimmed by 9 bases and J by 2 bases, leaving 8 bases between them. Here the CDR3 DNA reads TGTGCCAGAACAATGACTGGGGCCAACGTCCTGACTTTC. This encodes CARTMTGANVLTF.

CDR3 amino acids: CASMRERMSSGANVLTF. CDR3 in DNA: TGTGCCAGCATGAGGGAGCGGATGAGCTCTGGGGCCAACGTCCTGACTTTC. The rearrangement joins TRBV2 to TRBJ2-6; D is possibly TRBD2 (5 bases). The CDR3 loop spans 17 amino acids. The V gene lost 7 bases and the J gene lost 0 bases, with 16 bases spanning the gap. CDR1 SNHLY and CDR2 FYNNEI come from the germline V gene.

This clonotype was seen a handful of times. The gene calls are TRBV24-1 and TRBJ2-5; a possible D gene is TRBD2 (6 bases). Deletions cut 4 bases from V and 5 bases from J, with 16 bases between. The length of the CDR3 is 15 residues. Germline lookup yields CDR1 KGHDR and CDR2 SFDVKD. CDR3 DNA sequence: TGTGCCACCAGTGACCCGACTGGGCGGGATGAGACCCAGTACTTC. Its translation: CATSDPTGRDETQYF.

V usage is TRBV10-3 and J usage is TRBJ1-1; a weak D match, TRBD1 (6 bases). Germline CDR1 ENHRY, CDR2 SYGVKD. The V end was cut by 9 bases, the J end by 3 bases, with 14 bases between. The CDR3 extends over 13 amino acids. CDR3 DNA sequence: TGTGCCATGTGGGGGCTTGGGGACACTGAAGCTTTCTTT. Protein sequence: CAMWGLGDTEAFF.